Below are 30 T cell receptor beta chains sequenced from a single sample in a study of blood T cells in healthy people across ages. A second roughly 6 to 12 cycle PCR used barcoded and J-beta primers. TCRdb reprocessed the 5' RACE reads via MiXCR and lists one record per CDR3 protein. The table includes 660,000 or so distinct CDR3 sequences, under 70% detected once. Sequencing was carried out using blood. These receptors were obtained from a man between 60 and 75 years old in good health.

There are many counts of this clonotype. The chain links TRBV18 to TRBJ2-5; 7 nucleotides agree with TRBD1. Trimming removed 8 bases from V and 2 bases from J; junction bases left unmatched: 5. The CDR3 totals 13 residues. CDR1 and CDR2 (germline): KGHSH, LQKENI. The CDR3: CASSRGQQETQYF. The CDR3 DNA follows: TGTGCCAGCAGCCGGGGACAGCAAGAGACCCAGTACTTC.

This chain links TRBV5-1 with TRBJ1-2; TRBD1 agrees at 7 bases. Germline-derived CDR1 and CDR2 are SGHRS and YFSETQ. Germline trimming cut 5 bases from V and 4 bases from J; bases unmatched to any gene: 5. The CDR3 is made up of 13 amino acids. In DNA, the CDR3 is TGCGCCAGCAGAACGGACAGGTCCTATGGCTACACCTTC. Amino acids: CASRTDRSYGYTF.

The V gene is TRBV5-1, the J gene TRBJ2-1; 9 bases line up with TRBD1. Looked up from germline, CDR1 is SGHRS and CDR2 is YFSETQ. V was clipped by 8 bases and J by 5 bases; unmatched bases: 8. This CDR3 spans 14 amino acids. CDR3 coding DNA: TGCGCCAGTTCGGGGGACAGGGTAAACAATGAGCAGTTCTTC. This translates into CASSGDRVNNEQFF.

This clonotype turned up a few times. This rearrangement joins TRBV12-3 or TRBV12-4 to TRBJ1-2; D gene unclear. Trimming left V 5 bases short and J 6 bases short, with 16 bases between. The CDR3 is made up of 14 amino acids. CDR3 sequence reads: CASSKAEIEDGYTF. The CDR3 nucleotides read TGTGCCAGCAGTAAGGCGGAGATTGAGGATGGCTACACCTTC.

The J gene is TRBJ2-7, the V gene TRBV7-2; 9 bases are a match to TRBD1. The J call is doubtful: the DNA matches TRBJ2-4 better. The CDR3 has 14 residues. The germline CDR1 and CDR2 sequences are SGHTA and FQGNSA. DNA for the CDR3: TGTGCCAGCAGCCAGACAGGGGGGGCGGGCATTCAGTACTTC. It is translated as CASSQTGGAGIQYF.

CDR3 in DNA: TGCAGTGCTGTACAGGGGAGGGTTACTGAAGCTTTCTTT. This codes for CSAVQGRVTEAFF. The rearrangement links TRBV20-1 to TRBJ1-1; TRBD1 agrees at 7 bases. In germline, CDR1 is DFQATT, CDR2 SNEGSKA (reference sequence). After removal of 5 bases from V and 5 bases from J, the junction contained 8 bases not matched to a gene. This CDR3 region has 13 residues.

The chain joins TRBV5-5 to TRBJ2-1; D ambiguous. The CDR3 is 15 residues long. The germline gives CDR1 SGHKS, CDR2 YYEKEE (reference sequence). Trimming pared 0 bases from V and 1 base from J, leaving 8 bases between. The CDR3 region is CASSLAPTSYNEQFF. DNA for the CDR3: TGTGCCAGCAGCTTGGCACCGACATCCTACAATGAGCAGTTCTTC.

Notes on this clonotype: Since a much larger clone is just one base distant, this may be a read error. The V gene is TRBV5-1, the J gene TRBJ2-7; tentative D call: TRBD1 (5 bases). Germline V lookup: CDR1 SGHRS, CDR2 YFSETQ. The CDR3 extends over 14 amino acids. V lost 4 bases to trimming and J lost 0 bases, with 11 bases between them. The CDR3 loop reads CASSVVTDSYEQYF. As DNA, the CDR3 is TGCGCCAGCAGCGTGGTGACAGACTCCTACGAGCAGTACTTC. Using reference TRBV5-1 and TRBJ2-7 for the parts outside the CDR3, the full variable domain is KAGVTQTPRYLIKTRGQQVTLSCSPISGHRSVSWYQQTPGQGLQFLFEYFSETQRNKGNFPGRFSGRQFSNSRSEMNVSTLELGDSALYLCASSVVTDSYEQYFGPGTRLTVT.

The V and J genes are TRBV2 and TRBJ2-1; maybe TRBD1 (6 bases). V was cut by 6 bases and J by 8 bases, with 11 bases left in between. Germline V CDR1 and CDR2: SNHLY, FYNNEI. The CDR3 is 12 residues long. The CDR3 loop is CASREQGDEQFF. The CDR3 DNA reads TGTGCCAGCAGGGAACAGGGCGATGAGCAGTTCTTC.

The V call is TRBV5-1, the J call TRBJ2-1; 11 bases agree with TRBD2. Unmatched junction bases numbered 5, after V lost 4 bases and J lost 5 bases. The CDR3 is made up of 15 amino acids. Germline V gene sequence: CDR1 SGHRS, CDR2 YFSETQ. CDR3 in DNA: TGCGCCAGCAGCGCCCTAGCGGGGGGAGACAATGAGCAGTTCTTC. Its protein is CASSALAGGDNEQFF.

The chain employs TRBV29-1 and TRBJ2-5, with 7 bases lining up with TRBD1. CDR1 is SQVTM and CDR2 is ANQGSEA in the germline V gene. The V and J ends lost 7 bases and 3 bases, in that order; junction bases with no gene match: 11. The CDR3 sequence is 14 residues long. The chain's CDR3 is CSAEQGVGEETQYF. The DNA for the CDR3 is TGCAGCGCCGAGCAGGGGGTGGGAGAAGAGACCCAGTACTTC.

V is TRBV5-5 and J is TRBJ1-6; TRBD1 aligns across 8 bases. The CDR3 contains 15 residues. V was clipped by 2 bases and J by 6 bases; unmatched bases: 4. CDR1 and CDR2 from the germline V gene are SGHKS and YYEKEE (reference sequence). This CDR3 reads CASSFQGAPNSPLHF. The DNA of the CDR3 is TGTGCCAGCAGCTTCCAGGGGGCACCTAATTCACCCCTCCACTTT.

The chain has TRBV7-2 and TRBJ2-7; 8 nucleotides align to TRBD1. After removal of 5 bases from V and 4 bases from J, the junction contained 7 bases not matched to a gene. Per germline, CDR1 SGHTA and CDR2 FQGNSA. The length of the CDR3 is 14 residues. CDR3 region: CASSQDRVRYEQYF. CDR3 DNA sequence: TGTGCCAGCAGCCAGGACAGGGTGAGGTACGAGCAGTACTTC.

The chain couples TRBV13 to TRBJ2-7; the D gene is possibly TRBD2 (5 bases). The CDR3 is 14 amino acids. With 7 bases removed from V and 4 bases from J, the gap between germline ends came to 17 bases. Germline assignment: CDR1 PRHDT and CDR2 FYEKMQ (reference sequence). The CDR3 region is CASTLRGSRYEQYF. The CDR3 DNA is TGTGCCAGCACCCTAAGAGGGTCCCGTTACGAGCAGTACTTC. The full variable domain, in which reference TRBV13 and TRBJ2-7 provide the parts outside the CDR3, is AAGVIQSPRHLIKEKRETATLKCYPIPRHDTVYWYQQGPGQDPQFLISFYEKMQSDKGSIPDRFSAQQFSDYHSELNMSSLELGDSALYFCASTLRGSRYEQYFGPGTRLTVT.

V and J are TRBV6-2 or TRBV6-3 and TRBJ2-7; perhaps D is TRBD1 or TRBD2 (6 bases each). The end of the DNA fits TRBJ2-5 better, so the J call may be wrong. There are 14 residues in the CDR3. CDR1 MNHEY and CDR2 SVGEGT come from the germline V gene. This CDR3 reads CASDPTGAGETQYF. Written as DNA, the CDR3 is TGTGCCAGCGACCCCACGGGGGCTGGAGAGACCCAGTACTTC.

CDR3 in DNA: TGTGCCAGCCGGGAGCTTTCCTACAATGAGCAGTTCTTC. As protein: CASRELSYNEQFF. The chain has TRBV6-2 or TRBV6-3 and TRBJ2-1, with a tentative D call TRBD2 (6 bases). The V and J ends lost 8 bases and 1 base respectively, with 9 bases between them. The CDR3 sequence is 13 residues long. Germline V gene sequence: CDR1 MNHEY, CDR2 SVGEGT.

There are a few counts of this clonotype. The chain couples TRBV28 to TRBJ1-2; 9 nucleotides agree with TRBD1. Trimming cost V 5 bases and J 3 bases; bases outside gene matches: 10. Germline V gene data show CDR1 as MDHEN and CDR2 as SYDVKM. The CDR3 is made up of 16 amino acids. The CDR3 nucleotides read TGTGCCAGCAGTCCACCGGGACAGGGCTTTTACTATGGCTACACCTTC. Translated: CASSPPGQGFYYGYTF.

The rearrangement joins TRBV15 to TRBJ1-1; TRBD1 aligns across 7 bases. CDR1 LNHNV and CDR2 YYDKDF come from the germline V gene (reference sequence). The CDR3 is 13 amino acids. V was clipped by 5 bases and J by 7 bases; unmatched bases: 7. The DNA of the CDR3 is TGTGCCACCAGCCGCGGGACAGTAAATGAAGCTTTCTTT. It yields the protein CATSRGTVNEAFF. The whole variable domain, remainder taken from reference TRBV15 and TRBJ1-1, is DAMVIQNPRYQVTQFGKPVTLSCSQTLNHNVMYWYQQKSSQAPKLLFHYYDKDFNNEADTPDNFQSRRPNTSFCFLDIRSPGLGDTAMYLCATSRGTVNEAFFGQGTRLTVV.

This clonotype was observed a single time. The chain uses TRBV20-1 and TRBJ2-5; D not certain. Germline V CDR1 and CDR2: DFQATT, SNEGSKA (reference sequence). The CDR3 is 13 residues long. V was trimmed by 5 bases and J by 2 bases, leaving 12 bases between them. The CDR3 loop reads CSAQKERQETQYF. CDR3 nucleotide sequence: TGCAGTGCTCAGAAGGAGCGACAAGAGACCCAGTACTTC.

This clonotype was observed a few times. J is TRBJ2-5 and V is TRBV4-1; 9 bases map to TRBD1. The J call may be faulty, since TRBJ2-7 better matches the DNA end. CDR1 is MGHRA and CDR2 is YSYEKL in the germline V gene. The length of the CDR3 is 15 residues. Here the CDR3 reads CASSRGQGNKVEQYF. The CDR3 DNA follows: TGCGCCAGCAGCCGCGGACAGGGGAATAAGGTCGAGCAGTACTTC.

The rearrangement uses TRBV20-1 and TRBJ1-1, with 8 bases fitting TRBD1. Germline V gives CDR1 DFQATT, CDR2 SNEGSKA (reference sequence). The V segment lost 0 bases and the J segment 2 bases; nucleotides outside the gene matches: 5. This CDR3 contains 15 residues. The CDR3 DNA is TGCAGTGCTAGAGATTCGGGGACAGGTAACACTGAAGCTTTCTTT. Residues: CSARDSGTGNTEAFF.

The J gene is TRBJ1-2, the V gene TRBV15, with 8 bases identical to TRBD1. The germline gives CDR1 LNHNV, CDR2 YYDKDF (reference sequence). CDR3 length equals 14 residues. Trimming took 4 bases from V and 8 from J; bases not matched to a gene: 9. CDR3 loop: CATSKGQGAQGYTF. CDR3 DNA sequence: TGTGCCACCAGCAAGGGCCAGGGGGCGCAAGGCTACACCTTC.

This clonotype was detected only a few times. The chain is built from TRBV5-4 and TRBJ2-1; D remains unclear. CDR3 length equals 16 residues. V was shortened by 0 bases and J by 0 bases, with 10 bases between the two germline ends. Germline CDR1 is SGHNT and CDR2 is YYREEE (reference sequence). DNA of the CDR3: TGTGCCAGCAGCTTGGGTGGCTCAAGCTCCTACAATGAGCAGTTCTTC. This translates into CASSLGGSSSYNEQFF.

This clonotype was recorded at least ten times. This rearrangement joins TRBV28 to TRBJ2-6; tentative D call: TRBD1 (5 bases). This CDR3 region has 14 residues. Trimming removed 6 bases from V and 1 base from J, with 7 bases in between. CDR1 and CDR2 from the germline V gene are MDHEN and SYDVKM. CDR3 region: CASRQGSGANVLTF. CDR3 DNA sequence: TGTGCCAGCAGGCAGGGTTCTGGGGCCAACGTCCTGACTTTC.

V usage is TRBV6-5 and J usage is TRBJ1-4; no reliable D call. V dropped 0 bases and J dropped 7 bases, with 12 bases sitting between them. Germline V gives CDR1 MNHEY, CDR2 SVGAGI. The CDR3 sequence is 15 residues long. CDR3 bases: TGTGCCAGCAGTTACTCGCCGGCAGTGAGTGAAAAACTGTTTTTT. This codes for CASSYSPAVSEKLFF.

The chain links TRBV9 to TRBJ1-2; D is possibly TRBD1 (5 bases). Germline loops: CDR1 SGDLS, CDR2 YYNGEE. This CDR3 has 15 residues. V was clipped by 0 bases and J by 8 bases, with 17 bases between them. CDR3 residues: CASSVGGQGGFGYTF. As DNA, the CDR3 is TGTGCCAGCAGCGTAGGAGGGCAGGGTGGTTTCGGCTACACCTTC.

Details on this clonotype: The junction does not match germline at one end; this may be a read error. The rearrangement links TRBV15 to TRBJ2-1; D call uncertain. This CDR3 spans 16 amino acids. The germline gives CDR1 LNHNV, CDR2 YYDKDF (reference sequence). The CDR3 protein is CATSRDITNLGNEQFF. The CDR3 region has the DNA TGTGCTACCAGCAGAGATATCACCAACCTTGGCAATGAGCAGTTCTTC.

This chain connects TRBV15 to TRBJ1-2; D may be TRBD1 (6 bases). Trimming stripped 1 base from V and 3 bases from J, with 21 bases between. The CDR3 extends over 18 amino acids. Per the germline V gene, CDR1 is LNHNV and CDR2 is YYDKDF (reference sequence). The CDR3 DNA reads TGTGCCACCAGCAGAGCTTCCCCGGGGGCGCGTGTCGACTATGGCTACACCTTC. Protein sequence: CATSRASPGARVDYGYTF.

V is TRBV20-1 and J is TRBJ2-3; possibly TRBD1 or TRBD2 for D (5 bases each). This CDR3 region has 16 residues. Germline V CDR1 and CDR2: DFQATT, SNEGSKA (reference sequence). Trimming took 0 bases from V and 2 from J, leaving 15 bases between them. The CDR3 protein is CSARDPPGRDTDTQYF. The CDR3 DNA follows: TGCAGTGCTAGAGATCCTCCGGGACGAGACACAGATACGCAGTATTTT.

The genes are TRBV5-1 and TRBJ2-7, with D maybe TRBD2 (5 bases). V lost 7 bases to trimming and J lost 3 bases, with 14 bases between them. Germline V gene lookup returns CDR1 SGHRS and CDR2 YFSETQ. The CDR3 covers 13 residues. DNA of the CDR3: TGCGCCAGCCCGGAGGAGACTTTCTACGAGCAGTACTTC. Translated: CASPEETFYEQYF.